The TCR beta chain under discussion was sequenced for a study of identical twins. Study-wide results and caveats: Where beta out-of-frame sequences were concerned, excess twin sharing was weaker. The authors drew conclusions from cross-sectional statistical analysis rather than following the same donors. It was possible that invariant MAIT and iNKT cells partly confounded the zero-insertion analyses.

The germline V gene encodes CDR1 SGHTA and CDR2 FQGNSA. This CDR3 comprises 13 residues. J was trimmed by 3 bases and V by 3 bases; bases with no gene match: 2. TCRdb reanalysed the 5' RACE reads using MiXCR and keeps one entry per CDR3 protein. The table has about 720,000 distinct CDR3 sequences, less than 10% seen once. This clonotype was observed at least ten times. What it binds is unknown. These data were likewise used in another study, on yellow fever vaccine responses in identical twins.

V usage is TRBV7-2 and J usage is TRBJ2-7, with 7 bases identical to TRBD1. This clonotype was obtained from a woman aged 18-29 years in good health. Source material: PBMCs. The CDR3 reads CASSFRQGYEQYF. The CDR3 region has the DNA TGTGCCAGCAGCTTTAGACAGGGCTACGAGCAGTACTTC.